This is a list of T cell receptor beta chains from one sample in a study of blood T cell repertoires in COVID-19. Method: immunoSEQ multiplex PCR; TCRdb's copy keeps in-frame clones and lacks some. The sample comprises hundreds of thousands of clones, 85% to 90% of which are singletons, and approximately 1.5% rests with the top ten. Sequencing used PBMCs or T cells enriched from blood (not recorded which). The source of these receptors is a woman between 50 and 59 years old who had recovered from COVID-19. CDR3s include the opening cysteine and the closing phenylalanine or tryptophan. The D gene is left open where the match is weak. Size is omitted from some rows. Given values are once, few, many or a class for expanded clones.

clone_size j_call v_call cdr3_length d_call cdr3_aa cdr3_nt
- TRBJ2-2 TRBV12-3/TRBV12-4 13 TRBD1 CASSFGQGWELFF TGTGCCAGCAGTTTCGGACAGGGTTGGGAGCTGTTTTTT
- TRBJ2-1 TRBV5-1 15 TRBD2 CASSLGGLTYNEQFF TGCGCCAGCAGCTTGGGGGGACTAACATACAATGAGCAGTTCTTC
- TRBJ1-1 TRBV27 14 - CASSFVGANTEAFF TGTGCCAGCAGTTTTGTAGGGGCGAACACTGAAGCTTTCTTT
- TRBJ2-7 TRBV29-1 14 TRBD2 CSVLIQGGSYEQYF TGCAGCGTTCTGATCCAGGGAGGGTCCTACGAGCAGTACTTC
once TRBJ1-1 TRBV28 14 - CASSLPSRRTEAFF TGTGCCAGCAGTCTTCCTTCTAGAAGGACTGAAGCTTTCTTT
once TRBJ1-1 TRBV3-1/TRBV3-2 14 TRBD1 CASSQQGARTEAFF TGTGCCAGCAGCCAACAGGGGGCTAGGACTGAAGCTTTCTTT
- TRBJ2-1 TRBV4-1 16 TRBD1 CASSQAGTGSYNEQFF TGCGCCAGCAGCCAAGCCGGGACAGGGTCCTACAATGAGCAGTTCTTC
- TRBJ2-7 TRBV5-1 15 TRBD2 CASSSVPGGPYEQYF TGCGCCAGCAGCTCTGTCCCGGGAGGGCCCTACGAGCAGTACTTC
few TRBJ2-1 TRBV5-1 14 - CASSLRSGQGGWFF TGCGCCAGCAGCTTGAGGTCCGGTCAGGGAGGATGGTTCTTC
- TRBJ1-5 TRBV4-1 13 - CASSQHRNQPQHF TGCGCCAGCAGCCAACACAGAAATCAGCCCCAGCATTTT
- TRBJ2-2 TRBV7-8 14 - CASSLGVGAGELFF TGTGCCAGCAGCTTAGGGGTAGGGGCCGGGGAGCTGTTTTTT
- TRBJ1-5 TRBV28 15 TRBD1 CASSPGQVSLEPQHF TGTGCCAGCAGTCCGGGACAGGTCAGTCTGGAGCCCCAGCATTTT
- TRBJ2-2 TRBV7-9 15 - CASSLLTGLDGELFF TGTGCCAGCAGCTTGTTAACAGGGTTGGACGGGGAGCTGTTTTTT
- TRBJ1-5 TRBV7-2 14 TRBD1 CASSYKGARQPQHF TGTGCCAGCAGCTACAAGGGGGCGCGGCAGCCCCAGCATTTT
once TRBJ1-1 TRBV6-4 16 - CASSESPGSGDTEAFF TGTGCCAGCAGTGAGAGTCCTGGGAGTGGAGACACTGAAGCTTTCTTT
- TRBJ2-1 TRBV3-1/TRBV3-2 13 TRBD2 CASSQGGLAIRFF TGTGCCAGCAGCCAAGGAGGACTAGCGATACGTTTCTTC
- TRBJ1-1 TRBV6-2/TRBV6-3 12 - CASSRGLTEAFF TGTGCCAGCAGCCGGGGGCTTACTGAAGCTTTCTTT
- TRBJ2-1 TRBV25-1 16 - CASSSTTGSWYNEQFF TGTGCCAGCAGCTCAACAACCGGGTCCTGGTACAATGAGCAGTTCTTC
- TRBJ2-7 TRBV9 12 - CASSVDLGEQYF TGTGCCAGCAGCGTAGACCTCGGGGAGCAGTACTTC
- TRBJ2-1 TRBV5-6 15 TRBD2 CASSLIVAGGNEQFF TGTGCCAGCAGCTTAATCGTGGCGGGAGGTAATGAGCAGTTCTTC
- TRBJ1-4 TRBV5-4 13 - CASSSRQEGELFF TGTGCCAGCAGCAGCCGACAGGAAGGAGAACTGTTTTTT
- TRBJ2-1 TRBV7-2 18 - CASSLRVMGRSSYNEQFF TGTGCCAGCAGCTTACGGGTGATGGGTAGAAGCTCCTACAATGAGCAGTTCTTC
- TRBJ2-3 TRBV7-2 15 - CASSSRGGSTDTQYF TGTGCCAGCAGCTCTCGCGGAGGGAGCACAGATACGCAGTATTTT
- TRBJ1-1 TRBV10-3 15 - CAISESKLKNTEAFF TGTGCCATCAGTGAGTCGAAACTGAAGAACACTGAAGCTTTCTTT
- TRBJ1-5 TRBV28 15 - CASSLIGQSGQPQHF TGTGCCAGCAGTTTAATCGGACAATCCGGTCAGCCCCAGCATTTT
- TRBJ1-5 TRBV19 14 TRBD1 CASSPGGLNQPQHF TGTGCCAGTAGTCCAGGGGGCCTGAATCAGCCCCAGCATTTT
few TRBJ1-2 TRBV5-1 14 - CASTNPGRVGGYTF TGCGCCAGCACCAACCCCGGCAGGGTTGGGGGCTACACCTTC
few TRBJ1-1 TRBV15 13 - CATSREISSEAFF TGTGCCACCAGCAGAGAAATATCCAGTGAAGCTTTCTTT
- TRBJ1-2 TRBV3-1/TRBV3-2 13 - CASSQGTDYGYTF TGTGCCAGCAGCCAAGGGACAGACTATGGCTACACCTTC
- TRBJ2-7 TRBV11-2 14 TRBD1 CASSTTGGNYEQYF TGTGCCAGCAGCACGACAGGGGGAAACTACGAGCAGTACTTC
- TRBJ2-7 TRBV28 15 TRBD1 CASSLTGGSNYEQYF TGTGCCAGCAGTCTTACAGGGGGAAGTAACTACGAGCAGTACTTC
- TRBJ2-7 TRBV7-9 14 - CASSLDGEWYEQYF TGTGCCAGCAGCTTAGACGGGGAATGGTACGAGCAGTACTTC
- TRBJ1-1 TRBV30 12 - CAWAALRAGAFF TGTGCCTGGGCGGCGCTCAGGGCCGGCGCTTTCTTT
- TRBJ2-6 TRBV5-1 16 - CASSLVTGAGANVLTF TGCGCCAGCAGCTTGGTAACAGGTGCTGGGGCCAACGTCCTGACTTTC
- TRBJ1-1 TRBV29-1 11 - CSVGSDTEAFF TGCAGCGTTGGTTCGGACACTGAAGCTTTCTTT
- TRBJ2-1 TRBV7-3 17 TRBD2 CASSFPMQREFYNEQFF TGTGCCAGCAGCTTCCCCATGCAGCGGGAGTTCTACAATGAGCAGTTCTTC
- TRBJ1-1 TRBV7-9 12 - CASSLTGPEAFF TGTGCCAGCAGCCTAACAGGGCCAGAAGCTTTCTTT
- TRBJ2-1 TRBV24-1 14 TRBD1 CATGPGQGNNEQFF TGTGCCACCGGACCGGGACAGGGAAACAATGAGCAGTTCTTC
- TRBJ1-3 TRBV5-6 14 TRBD1 CASSMTGAGNTIYF TGTGCCAGCAGCATGACAGGGGCGGGAAACACCATATATTTT
- TRBJ2-2 TRBV19 17 TRBD2 CASSIYSGRGNTGELFF TGTGCCAGTAGTATCTATAGCGGGAGGGGGAACACCGGGGAGCTGTTTTTT
- TRBJ2-1 TRBV10-2 15 TRBD2 CASSGIAGSYNEQFF TGCGCCAGCAGTGGAATAGCGGGTTCCTACAATGAGCAGTTCTTC
few TRBJ1-5 TRBV19 12 - CASNSANQPQHF TGTGCCAGTAACAGTGCAAATCAGCCCCAGCATTTT
- TRBJ1-2 TRBV6-6 13 TRBD1 CASSLTGTEGYTF TGTGCCAGCAGTCTGACCGGGACAGAAGGCTACACCTTC
- TRBJ2-1 TRBV11-2 15 - CASSFLGQGSGEQFF TGTGCCAGCAGCTTTTTGGGGCAGGGAAGTGGTGAGCAGTTCTTC
- TRBJ1-4 TRBV5-5 15 - CASSFRSDSDEKLFF TGTGCCAGCAGCTTTCGTTCCGACTCGGATGAAAAACTGTTTTTT
- TRBJ2-7 TRBV11-2 17 TRBD1 CASSLVPDRDPSYEQYF TGTGCCAGCAGCTTAGTGCCCGACAGGGACCCATCCTACGAGCAGTACTTC
- TRBJ2-7 TRBV3-1/TRBV3-2 14 - CASSQQGFVYEQYF TGTGCCAGCAGCCAACAGGGATTTGTATACGAGCAGTACTTC
many TRBJ1-2 TRBV6-1 14 - CASSEHQGRDGYTF TGTGCCAGCAGTGAACACCAGGGAAGGGATGGCTACACCTTC
- TRBJ1-4 TRBV5-4 18 TRBD1 CASSFSTGQGTTNEKLFF TGTGCCAGCAGCTTCTCGACGGGACAGGGGACAACTAATGAAAAACTGTTTTTT
- TRBJ1-2 TRBV2 15 - CASSDLRDYGYGYTF TGTGCCAGCAGTGATCTAAGGGACTACGGCTATGGCTACACCTTC
- TRBJ1-1 TRBV6-2/TRBV6-3 15 TRBD1 CASSLDRGGRTEAFF TGTGCCAGCAGTCTCGACAGGGGTGGGCGCACTGAAGCTTTCTTT
- TRBJ2-7 TRBV27 15 - CASSLSAANSYEQYF TGTGCCAGCAGTTTGTCAGCGGCCAACTCCTACGAGCAGTACTTC
- TRBJ2-1 TRBV7-2 13 TRBD2 CASRPGTSPLQFF TGTGCCAGCAGGCCAGGGACTAGCCCTTTACAGTTCTTC
- TRBJ2-3 TRBV28 15 TRBD2 CASGGGSGSKDTQYF TGTGCCAGCGGGGGGGGTAGCGGGAGCAAGGATACGCAGTATTTT
- TRBJ2-1 TRBV27 13 TRBD2 CASILAGGNEQFF TGTGCCAGCATACTAGCGGGAGGTAATGAGCAGTTCTTC
- TRBJ1-2 TRBV11-2 13 - CASSIDRSYGYTF TGTGCCAGCAGCATCGACAGGTCCTATGGCTACACCTTC
- TRBJ2-2 TRBV19 16 - CASSTGALLNTGELFF TGTGCCAGTAGTACAGGGGCCCTACTGAACACCGGGGAGCTGTTTTTT
once TRBJ2-5 TRBV3-1/TRBV3-2 16 - CASSLRGREYLETQYF TGTGCCAGCAGTCTCAGGGGGCGGGAGTACTTGGAGACCCAGTACTTC
- TRBJ2-1 TRBV28 14 TRBD1 CASSSDRGYNEQFF TGTGCCAGCAGTTCCGACAGGGGCTACAATGAGCAGTTCTTC
- TRBJ1-6 TRBV28 13 - CASSRTDNSPLHF TGTGCCAGCAGTCGGACAGATAATTCACCCCTCCACTTT